This TCR beta chain was identified during a study of cytomegalovirus exposure and HLA in healthy donors. The CDR3 loop spans 17 amino acids. Germline V gene sequence: CDR1 SGHAT, CDR2 FQNNGV. With 2 bases removed from V and 9 bases from J, the gap between germline ends came to 26 bases. Only in-frame clones appear in the TCRdb table, and some are missing; sequencing was by immunoSEQ multiplex PCR. This table has 150,000 to 200,000 clones, roughly 90% appearing once. Material: PBMCs. V gene TRBV11-2 combines with J gene TRBJ2-7; weak D call: TRBD2 (5 bases). The receptor was derived from a woman younger than 30 in good health and CMV-seropositive. The CDR3 protein is CASSLPRRGNFLFGQYF. CDR3 sequence (DNA): TGTGCCAGCAGCTTACCGCGTCGGGGAAACTTCTTGTTCGGGCAGTACTTC.